This T cell receptor beta chain came from a study of cytomegalovirus exposure and HLA in healthy donors. This clone was counted ten times or more. Assay used: immunoSEQ multiplex PCR; TCRdb lists only in-frame clones, some missing. The sample yields 75,000 to 85,000 clones, roughly 93% seen once. The ends were cut back, 5 bases at V and 2 bases at J, with 7 bases in the middle. The CDR3 is 13 residues long. The germline CDR1 and CDR2 sequences are MNHEY and SMNVEV (reference sequence). Sequencing used PBMCs. This receptor was taken from a man younger than 45 in good health and CMV-seronegative. The chain recombines TRBV27 with TRBJ2-1; D is unresolved. The CDR3 DNA follows: TGTGCCAGCAGTACCGCGGCCTACAATGAGCAGTTCTTC. This translates into CASSTAAYNEQFF.